The clone carrying this TCR beta chain occurred many times. Constant-region reverse primers amplified full-length variable regions, followed by semi-nested Nested Universal Primer A PCR. One entry per CDR3 protein, called by TCRdb with MiXCR from the 5' RACE reads. The sample gives tens of thousands of distinct CDR3 sequences, under 30% of which show up once; roughly 4% is in the top ten. This CDR3 region has 15 residues. Germline CDR1 is SGHTA and CDR2 is FQGTGA. Germline trimming cut 5 bases from V and 6 bases from J; bases unmatched to any gene: 6. The TCR sequence derives from a female donor with breast cancer. The sample consisted of naive CD4+ T cells sorted from a lymph node. Indicated subset: naive CD4+ T cells, CD4+CD45RA+CD25-. The rearrangement uses TRBV7-3 and TRBJ2-2, with 10 bases fitting TRBD2. The DNA for the CDR3 is TGTGCCAGCAGCCCCAGCGGGGGGGCAGCCGGGGAGCTGTTTTTT. This codes for CASSPSGGAAGELFF.